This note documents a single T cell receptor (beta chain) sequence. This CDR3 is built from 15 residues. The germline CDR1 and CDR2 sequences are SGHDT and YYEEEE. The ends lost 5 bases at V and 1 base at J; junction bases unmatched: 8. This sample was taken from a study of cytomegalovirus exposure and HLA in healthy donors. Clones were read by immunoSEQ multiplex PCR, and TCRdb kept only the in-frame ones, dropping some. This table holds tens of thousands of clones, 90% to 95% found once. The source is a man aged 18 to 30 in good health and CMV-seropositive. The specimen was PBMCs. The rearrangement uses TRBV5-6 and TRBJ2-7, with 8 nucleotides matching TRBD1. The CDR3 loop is CASSNSGGWSYEQYF. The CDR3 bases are TGTGCCAGCAGTAATTCAGGGGGCTGGTCCTACGAGCAGTACTTC. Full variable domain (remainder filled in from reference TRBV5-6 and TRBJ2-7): DAGVTQSPTHLIKTRGQQVTLRCSPKSGHDTVSWYQQALGQGPQFIFQYYEEEERQRGNFPDRFSGHQFPNYSSELNVNALLLGDSALYLCASSNSGGWSYEQYFGPGTRLTVT.